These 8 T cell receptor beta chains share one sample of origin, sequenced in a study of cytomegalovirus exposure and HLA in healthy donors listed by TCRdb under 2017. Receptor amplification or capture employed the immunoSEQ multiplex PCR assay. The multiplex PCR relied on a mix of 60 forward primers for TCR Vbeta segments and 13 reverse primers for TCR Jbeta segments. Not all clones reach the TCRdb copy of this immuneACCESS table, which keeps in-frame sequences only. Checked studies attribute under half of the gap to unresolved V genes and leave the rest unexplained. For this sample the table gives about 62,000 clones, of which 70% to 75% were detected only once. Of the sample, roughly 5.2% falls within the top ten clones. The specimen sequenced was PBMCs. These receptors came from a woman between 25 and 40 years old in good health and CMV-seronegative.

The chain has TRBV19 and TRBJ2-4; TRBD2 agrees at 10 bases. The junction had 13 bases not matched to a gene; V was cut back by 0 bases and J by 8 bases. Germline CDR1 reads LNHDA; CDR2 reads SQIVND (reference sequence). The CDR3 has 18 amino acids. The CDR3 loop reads CASSIDPSSSGRGYIQYF. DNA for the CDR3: TGTGCCAGTAGTATAGATCCGTCGTCTAGCGGGAGAGGTTACATTCAGTACTTC.

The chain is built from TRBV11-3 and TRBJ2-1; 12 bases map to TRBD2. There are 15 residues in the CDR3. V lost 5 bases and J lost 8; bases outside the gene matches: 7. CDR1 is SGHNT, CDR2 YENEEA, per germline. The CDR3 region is CASSRDLAGGDEQFF. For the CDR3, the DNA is TGTGCCAGCAGCCGAGACCTAGCGGGAGGGGATGAGCAGTTCTTC.

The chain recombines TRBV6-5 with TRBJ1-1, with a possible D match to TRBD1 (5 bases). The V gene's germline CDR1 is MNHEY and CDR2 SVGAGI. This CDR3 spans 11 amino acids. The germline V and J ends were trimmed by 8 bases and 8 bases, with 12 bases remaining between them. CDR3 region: CASGGGREAFF. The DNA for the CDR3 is TGTGCCAGCGGGGGGGGGAGAGAAGCTTTCTTT.

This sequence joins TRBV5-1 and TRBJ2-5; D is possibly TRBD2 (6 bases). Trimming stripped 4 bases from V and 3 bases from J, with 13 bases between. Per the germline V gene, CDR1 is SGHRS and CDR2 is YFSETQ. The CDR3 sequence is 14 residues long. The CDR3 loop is CASSRGTGEETQYF. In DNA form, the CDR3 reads TGCGCCAGCAGCCGAGGGACGGGAGAAGAGACCCAGTACTTC. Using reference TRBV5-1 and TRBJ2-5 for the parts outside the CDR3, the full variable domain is KAGVTQTPRYLIKTRGQQVTLSCSPISGHRSVSWYQQTPGQGLQFLFEYFSETQRNKGNFPGRFSGRQFSNSRSEMNVSTLELGDSALYLCASSRGTGEETQYFGPGTRLLVL.

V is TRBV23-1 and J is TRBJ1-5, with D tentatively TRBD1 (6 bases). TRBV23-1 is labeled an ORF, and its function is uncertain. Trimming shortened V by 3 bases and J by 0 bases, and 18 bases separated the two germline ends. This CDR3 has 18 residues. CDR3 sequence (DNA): TGCGCCAGCAGTCAGCAAGGACAAGGGGGTTGTAGCAATCAGCCCCAGCATTTT. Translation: CASSQQGQGGCSNQPQHF.

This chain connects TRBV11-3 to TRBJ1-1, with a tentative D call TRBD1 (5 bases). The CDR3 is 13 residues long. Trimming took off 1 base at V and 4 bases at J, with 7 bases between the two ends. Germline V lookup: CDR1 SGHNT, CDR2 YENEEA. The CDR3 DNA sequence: TGTGCCAGCAGCTTAGCAAGGGGCACTGAAGCTTTCTTT. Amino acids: CASSLARGTEAFF. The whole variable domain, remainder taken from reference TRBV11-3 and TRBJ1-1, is EAGVVQSPRYKIIEKKQPVAFWCNPISGHNTLYWYLQNLGQGPELLIRYENEEAVDDSQLPKDRFSAERLKGVDSTLKIQPAELGDSAVYLCASSLARGTEAFFGQGTRLTVV.

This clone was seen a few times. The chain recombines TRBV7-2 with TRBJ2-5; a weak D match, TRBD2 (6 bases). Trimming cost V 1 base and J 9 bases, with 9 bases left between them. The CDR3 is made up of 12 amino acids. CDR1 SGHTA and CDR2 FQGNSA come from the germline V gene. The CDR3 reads CASSLVGGSQYF. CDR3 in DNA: TGTGCCAGCAGCTTAGTCGGAGGGTCCCAGTACTTC.

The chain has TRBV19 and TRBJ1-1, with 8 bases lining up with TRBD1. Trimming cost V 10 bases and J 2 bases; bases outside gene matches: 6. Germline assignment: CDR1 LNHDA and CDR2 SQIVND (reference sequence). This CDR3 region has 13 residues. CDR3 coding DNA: TGTGCCATAAGGACAGGGTCAAACACTGAAGCTTTCTTT. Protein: CAIRTGSNTEAFF.